The 17 T cell receptor beta chains below come from one sample, sequenced in a study of control samples from healthy donors and cancer patients. Profiling relied on immunoSEQ multiplex PCR, and the TCRdb table lists in-frame clones only, not all of them. The sample contains 170,000 or so clones, 94% of which appear only once. The sample taken for sequencing was blood. The receptors were sampled from a woman between 18 and 30 years old in good health.

The sample holds one count of this clone. The chain links TRBV3-1 (or the pseudogene TRBV3-2) to TRBJ2-1; 11 bases are a match to TRBD2. There are 16 residues in the CDR3. Germline V gene sequence: CDR1 LGHDT, CDR2 YNNKEL (reference sequence). V lost 0 bases to trimming and J lost 7 bases; unmatched junction nucleotides: 5. The CDR3 sequence: CASSQDASGRSNEQFF. The CDR3 nucleotides are TGTGCCAGCAGCCAAGACGCTAGCGGGAGGTCGAATGAGCAGTTCTTC.

This clone was seen only once. The V call is TRBV19, the J call TRBJ1-1; D ambiguous. Trimming cost V 4 bases and J 1 base, with 10 bases left between them. Germline CDR1 LNHDA, CDR2 SQIVND (reference sequence). CDR3 length: 14 residues. The CDR3 loop is CASSTFITNTEAFF. DNA of the CDR3: TGTGCCAGTAGTACCTTCATTACGAACACTGAAGCTTTCTTT.

CDR3 DNA sequence: TGTGCCAGCAGACGGACGAAAGAGACCCAGTACTTC. Amino acids: CASRRTKETQYF. This chain links TRBV28 with TRBJ2-5; D remains ambiguous. The germline CDR1 and CDR2 sequences are MDHEN and SYDVKM. This CDR3 spans 12 amino acids. Trimming shortened V by 6 bases and J by 3 bases, and 8 bases separated the two germline ends.

V is TRBV6-5 and J is TRBJ1-5, with D unclear. The CDR3 extends over 15 amino acids. The germline V gene encodes CDR1 MNHEY and CDR2 SVGAGI. V lost 5 bases to trimming and J lost 0 bases, with 11 bases between them. Here the CDR3 DNA reads TGTGCCAGCAGTAATGTAGTTAATAGCAATCAGCCCCAGCATTTT. The encoded protein is CASSNVVNSNQPQHF.

This clone was recorded only once. The junction and the germline gene differ at one end; a read error may be behind it. The genes are TRBV3-1 (or the pseudogene TRBV3-2) and TRBJ2-5; D is perhaps TRBD1 (7 bases). Germline values: CDR1 LGHDT, CDR2 YNNKEL (reference sequence). The length of the CDR3 is 16 residues. CDR3 protein: CASSRLGTVRQEAQYF. The CDR3 DNA follows: TGTGCCAGCAGCCGACTAGGGACAGTGAGGCAAGAGGCCCAGTACTTC.

The chain couples TRBV2 to TRBJ1-4, with D perhaps TRBD1 (6 bases). V shed 8 bases and J shed 15 bases, with 34 bases lying between them. Looked up from germline, CDR1 is SNHLY and CDR2 is FYNNEI. This CDR3 spans 17 amino acids. CDR3 DNA sequence: TGTGCCAGCGGCAATGATTTAGGGCAGGGGACATTCTTAAGCGTGTTTTTT. Protein: CASGNDLGQGTFLSVFF.

The V gene is TRBV5-1, the J gene TRBJ1-6; 8 nucleotides match TRBD1. CDR1 and CDR2 (germline): SGHRS, YFSETQ. The CDR3 is 15 residues long. Losses at the gene ends were 0 bases for V and 10 bases for J; bases not matched to a gene: 6. The CDR3 sequence is CASSLVGRGQSPLHF. CDR3 sequence (DNA): TGCGCCAGCAGCTTGGTGGGCAGGGGGCAATCACCCCTCCACTTT.

The genes are TRBV7-2 and TRBJ2-1; D is unresolved. Germline V CDR1 and CDR2: SGHTA, FQGNSA. CDR3 length: 17 amino acids. V was trimmed by 4 bases and J by 3 bases, leaving 19 bases between them. The CDR3 region is CASSSGFELLRYNEQFF. The DNA for the CDR3 is TGTGCCAGCAGCTCCGGGTTTGAACTACTCCGCTACAATGAGCAGTTCTTC.

The chain is built from TRBV5-6 and TRBJ2-1, with unresolved D. CDR1 and CDR2 (germline): SGHDT, YYEEEE. Trimming cost V 0 bases and J 9 bases, with 4 bases left between them. The CDR3 extends over 11 amino acids. The CDR3 loop reads CASSLVGEQFF. The CDR3, as DNA: TGTGCCAGCAGCTTGGTCGGTGAGCAGTTCTTC.

The chain has TRBV19 and TRBJ1-2, with TRBD1 matching over 7 bases. The CDR3 length is 13 residues. In germline, CDR1 is LNHDA, CDR2 SQIVND (reference sequence). The ends lost 5 bases at V and 2 bases at J; junction bases unmatched: 2. The CDR3 here is CASSVTGNYGYTF. The CDR3 coding sequence is TGTGCCAGTAGTGTGACAGGGAACTATGGCTACACCTTC.

The chain recombines TRBV11-2 with TRBJ1-2; TRBD1 is a possible D gene (6 bases). Per the germline V gene, CDR1 is SGHAT and CDR2 is FQNNGV. The CDR3 has 14 residues. Trimming pared 6 bases from V and 4 bases from J, leaving 15 bases between. CDR3: CASRPGGGPYGYTF. CDR3 in DNA: TGTGCCAGCAGGCCCGGAGGGGGACCCTATGGCTACACCTTC.

This clone was observed once. The gene calls are TRBV19 and TRBJ2-3; D remains ambiguous. The CDR3 sequence is 13 residues long. Trimming removed 1 base from V and 3 bases from J, with 5 bases in between. Germline lookup yields CDR1 LNHDA and CDR2 SQIVND (reference sequence). As DNA, the CDR3 is TGTGCCAGTAGTATAGCTTTGACAGATACGCAGTATTTT. Translated, it gives CASSIALTDTQYF. Full variable domain (missing parts from reference TRBV19 and TRBJ2-3): DGGITQSPKYLFRKEGQNVTLSCEQNLNHDAMYWYRQDPGQGLRLIYYSQIVNDFQKGDIAEGYSVSREKKESFPLTVTSAQKNPTAFYLCASSIALTDTQYFGPGTRLTVL.

The chain couples TRBV3-1 (or the pseudogene TRBV3-2) to TRBJ1-6; possible D gene TRBD1, 5 bases. This CDR3 contains 14 residues. V was trimmed by 0 bases and J by 9 bases, leaving 9 bases between them. Germline CDR1 reads LGHDT; CDR2 reads YNNKEL (reference sequence). The DNA for the CDR3 is TGTGCCAGCAGCCAAGACGAGGGACTTTCACCCCTCCACTTT. It specifies CASSQDEGLSPLHF.

V gene TRBV5-5 combines with J gene TRBJ2-7; D gene ambiguous. V was cut by 2 bases and J by 3 bases, with 18 bases left in between. This CDR3 region has 16 residues. Germline CDR1 is SGHKS and CDR2 is YYEKEE (reference sequence). The CDR3 loop reads CASSFVIPTNYYEQYF. The CDR3 nucleotides read TGTGCCAGCAGCTTTGTTATCCCTACGAACTACTACGAGCAGTACTTC.

The chain employs TRBV28 and TRBJ1-2, with 7 nucleotides matching TRBD1. The junction had 6 bases not matched to a gene; V was cut back by 3 bases and J by 5 bases. Germline values: CDR1 MDHEN, CDR2 SYDVKM. This CDR3 comprises 14 residues. Written as DNA, the CDR3 is TGTGCCAGCAGTTTGGGCAGGGGGGAATATGGCTACACCTTC. Translation: CASSLGRGEYGYTF.

The rearrangement links TRBV12-3 or TRBV12-4 to TRBJ1-2, with D uncertain. V lost 4 bases and J lost 8, with 14 bases in between. This CDR3 has 13 amino acids. CDR3 residues: CASSSDEWAGYTF. CDR3 DNA sequence: TGTGCCAGCAGTTCAGATGAGTGGGCCGGCTACACCTTC.

This chain joins TRBV28 and TRBJ1-2, with TRBD1 matching over 9 bases. The CDR3 length is 12 residues. CDR1 is MDHEN, CDR2 SYDVKM, per germline. In DNA, the CDR3 is TGTGGCTTTCGAACAGGACAGGGGGGCTACACCTTC. Translated: CGFRTGQGGYTF.